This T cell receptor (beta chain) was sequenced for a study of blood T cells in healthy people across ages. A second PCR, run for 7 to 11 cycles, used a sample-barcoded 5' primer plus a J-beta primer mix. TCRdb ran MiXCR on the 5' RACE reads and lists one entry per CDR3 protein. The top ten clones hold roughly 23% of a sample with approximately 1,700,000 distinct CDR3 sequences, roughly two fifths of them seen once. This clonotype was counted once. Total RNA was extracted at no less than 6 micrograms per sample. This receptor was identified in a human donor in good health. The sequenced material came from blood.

CDR3 loop: CSATTGAITPQHF. The CDR3 coding sequence is TGCAGTGCAACAACAGGAGCGATCACGCCCCAGCATTTT. The chain couples TRBV20-1 to TRBJ1-5, with TRBD1 as a possible D gene (5 bases). This CDR3 contains 13 residues. Trimming removed 6 bases at V and 9 bases at J, with 18 bases between. CDR1 DFQATT and CDR2 SNEGSKA come from the germline V gene (reference sequence).